This TCR beta chain was observed in a study of memory CD4+ T cells and cytomegalovirus serostatus. Study findings and constraints: Each of approximately 63 CMV-associated TCRbeta sequences occurred in one to five individuals.

V was clipped by 2 bases and J by 9 bases, with 20 bases between them. The CDR3 is 15 amino acids. CDR1 and CDR2 from the germline V gene are SGHNT and YYREEE (reference sequence). Sequencing used immunoSEQ multiplex PCR; TCRdb keeps in-frame clones, though not all of them. The table records about 52,000 clones, around 78% of them present only once. Single viable CD3+CD4+CD8-CD45RO+ cells were sorted as the memory CD4+ T cells. CD4+ T cells were isolated by positive magnetic selection. This clone was recorded a few times. The antigen is undetermined. This sequence was found in an adult in good health and CMV-seronegative. The source material was memory CD4+ T cells from blood. The chain couples TRBV5-4 to TRBJ2-5; D might be TRBD1 (5 bases). CDR3 sequence (DNA): TGTGCCAGCAGCTTTTCAGGGTTCACCAACGTGGCCCAGTACTTC. Amino acid sequence: CASSFSGFTNVAQYF. Full variable domain (outside the CDR3, taken from reference TRBV5-4 and TRBJ2-5): ETGVTQSPTHLIKTRGQQVTLRCSSQSGHNTVSWYQQALGQGPQFIFQYYREEENGRGNFPPRFSGLQFPNYSSELNVNALELDDSALYLCASSFSGFTNVAQYFGPGTRLLVL.